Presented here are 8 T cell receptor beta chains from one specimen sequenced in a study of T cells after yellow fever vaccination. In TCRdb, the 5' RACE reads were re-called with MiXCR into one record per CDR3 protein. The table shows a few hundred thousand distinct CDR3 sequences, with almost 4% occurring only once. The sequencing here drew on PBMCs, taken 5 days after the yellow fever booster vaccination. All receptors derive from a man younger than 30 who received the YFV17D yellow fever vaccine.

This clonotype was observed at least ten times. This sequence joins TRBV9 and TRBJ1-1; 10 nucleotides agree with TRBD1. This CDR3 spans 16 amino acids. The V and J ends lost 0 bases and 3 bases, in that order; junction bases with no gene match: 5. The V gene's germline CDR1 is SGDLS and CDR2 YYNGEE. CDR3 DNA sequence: TGTGCCAGCAGCGTAGAGGACAGGGGGTGGGACACTGAAGCTTTCTTT. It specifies CASSVEDRGWDTEAFF.

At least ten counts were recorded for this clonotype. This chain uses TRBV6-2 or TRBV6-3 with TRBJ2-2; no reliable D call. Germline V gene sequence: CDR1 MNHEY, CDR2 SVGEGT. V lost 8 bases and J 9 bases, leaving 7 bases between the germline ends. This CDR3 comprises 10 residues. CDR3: CASASRELFF. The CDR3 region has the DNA TGTGCCAGCGCATCGCGGGAGCTGTTTTTT.

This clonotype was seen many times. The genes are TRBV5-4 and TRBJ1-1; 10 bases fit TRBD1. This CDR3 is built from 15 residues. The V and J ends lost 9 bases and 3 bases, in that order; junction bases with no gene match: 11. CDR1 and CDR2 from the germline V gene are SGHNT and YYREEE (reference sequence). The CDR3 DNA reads TGTGCCACCGTGGACAGGGGGACCTCCCACACTGAAGCTTTCTTT. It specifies CATVDRGTSHTEAFF.

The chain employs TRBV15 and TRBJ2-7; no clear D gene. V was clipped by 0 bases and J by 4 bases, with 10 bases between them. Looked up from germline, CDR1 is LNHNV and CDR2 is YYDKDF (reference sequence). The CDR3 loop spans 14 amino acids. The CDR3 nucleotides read TGTGCCACCAGCAGAGACAACAGCAGATACGAGCAGTACTTC. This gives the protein CATSRDNSRYEQYF.

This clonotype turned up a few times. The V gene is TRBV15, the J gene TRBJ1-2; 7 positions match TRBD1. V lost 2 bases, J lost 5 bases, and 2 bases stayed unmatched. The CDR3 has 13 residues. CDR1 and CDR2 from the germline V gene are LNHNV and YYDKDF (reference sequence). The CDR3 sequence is CATSRRDSYGYTF. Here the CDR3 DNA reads TGTGCCACCAGCAGACGGGACAGTTATGGCTACACCTTC.

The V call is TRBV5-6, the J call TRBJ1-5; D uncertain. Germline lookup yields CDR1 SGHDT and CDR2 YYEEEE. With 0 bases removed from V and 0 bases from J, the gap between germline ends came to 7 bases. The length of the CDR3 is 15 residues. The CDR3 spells CASSLGAHSNQPQHF. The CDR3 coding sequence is TGTGCCAGCAGCTTGGGGGCCCATAGCAATCAGCCCCAGCATTTT.

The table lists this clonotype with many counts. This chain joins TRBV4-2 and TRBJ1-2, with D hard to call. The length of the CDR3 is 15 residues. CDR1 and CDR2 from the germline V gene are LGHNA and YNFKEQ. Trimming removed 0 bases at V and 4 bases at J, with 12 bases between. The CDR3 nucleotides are TGTGCCAGCAGCCAAGAGAGGGAGGTTGGCTATGGCTACACCTTC. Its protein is CASSQEREVGYGYTF.

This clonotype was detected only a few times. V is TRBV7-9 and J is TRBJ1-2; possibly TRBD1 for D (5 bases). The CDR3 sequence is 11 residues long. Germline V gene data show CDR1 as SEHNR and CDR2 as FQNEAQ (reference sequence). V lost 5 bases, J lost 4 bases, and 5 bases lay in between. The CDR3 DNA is TGTGCCAGCAGCGGGACCTATGGCTACACCTTC. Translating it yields CASSGTYGYTF.